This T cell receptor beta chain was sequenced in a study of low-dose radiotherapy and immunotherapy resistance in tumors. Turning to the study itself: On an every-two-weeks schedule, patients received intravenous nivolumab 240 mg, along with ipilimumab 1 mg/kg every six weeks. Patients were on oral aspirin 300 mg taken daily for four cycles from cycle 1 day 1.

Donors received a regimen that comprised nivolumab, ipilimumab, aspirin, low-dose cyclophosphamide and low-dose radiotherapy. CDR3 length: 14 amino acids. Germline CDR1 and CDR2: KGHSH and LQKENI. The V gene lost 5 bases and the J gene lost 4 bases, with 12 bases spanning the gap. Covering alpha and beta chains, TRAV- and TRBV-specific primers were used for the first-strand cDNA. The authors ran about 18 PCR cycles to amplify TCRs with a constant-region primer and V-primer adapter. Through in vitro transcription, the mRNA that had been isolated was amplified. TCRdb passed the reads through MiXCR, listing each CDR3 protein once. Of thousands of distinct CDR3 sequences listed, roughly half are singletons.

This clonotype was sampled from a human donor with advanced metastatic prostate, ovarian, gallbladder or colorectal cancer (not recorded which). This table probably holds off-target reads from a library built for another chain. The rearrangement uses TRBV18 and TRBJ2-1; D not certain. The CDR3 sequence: CASSAESLYNEQFF. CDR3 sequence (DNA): TGTGCCAGCTCAGCAGAGAGCCTTTACAATGAGCAGTTCTTC.